Following are 9 T cell receptor beta chains from one sample sequenced in a study of blood T cells in healthy people across ages. Sample-barcoded 5' priming and a J-beta primer mix drove a second PCR of roughly 6 to 12 cycles. A single record per CDR3 protein comes from TCRdb applying MiXCR to the 5' RACE reads. The sample lists around 600,000 distinct CDR3 sequences, around half occurring once. Sequencing was done on a sample of blood. All receptors come from an older man in good health.

About this clonotype itself: A read error is possible here, since a much larger clone lies one base away. The chain combines TRBV27 with TRBJ2-7; D is possibly TRBD1 (5 bases). The CDR3 extends over 16 amino acids. V was clipped by 7 bases and J by 7 bases, with 26 bases between them. Germline V gene sequence: CDR1 MNHEY, CDR2 SMNVEV (reference sequence). CDR3 DNA: TGTGCCAGCACCCTATCAGGGAATTTACCCTACAATGAGCAGTACTTC. Protein: CASTLSGNLPYNEQYF.

The J gene is TRBJ1-2, the V gene TRBV6-6, with a weak D call TRBD1 (5 bases). This CDR3 has 12 amino acids. Trimming left V 6 bases short and J 7 bases short, with 12 bases between. CDR1 MNHNY and CDR2 SVGAGI come from the germline V gene (reference sequence). This CDR3 is CASRGPGCGYTF. The CDR3 region has the DNA TGTGCCAGCAGGGGACCGGGATGTGGCTACACCTTC.

This chain links TRBV25-1 with TRBJ2-5; D unresolved. The end of the DNA is better explained by TRBJ2-7, so the J call may be wrong. Germline lookup yields CDR1 MGHDK and CDR2 SYGVNS. The length of the CDR3 is 12 residues. CDR3 in DNA: TGTGCCAGCAGTGAGTTTTGGGACGAGCAGTACTTC. This sequence encodes CASSEFWDEQYF.

V usage is TRBV6-1 and J usage is TRBJ1-1; a possible D gene is TRBD1 (5 bases). Germline CDR1 MNHNS, CDR2 SASEGT. This CDR3 spans 15 amino acids. Deletions cut 4 bases from V and 4 bases from J, with 16 bases between. The CDR3 sequence: CASSASRVSGTEAFF. CDR3 in DNA: TGTGCCAGCAGTGCAAGCAGGGTATCGGGCACTGAAGCTTTCTTT.

The chain employs TRBV20-1 and TRBJ2-4; 13 bases fit TRBD2. Unmatched junction bases numbered 8, after V lost 0 bases and J lost 0 bases. This CDR3 has 19 residues. Looked up from germline, CDR1 is DFQATT and CDR2 is SNEGSKA (reference sequence). The CDR3 spells CSARDRGGLAGLAKNIQYF. CDR3 nucleotides: TGCAGTGCTAGAGATAGGGGGGGACTAGCGGGGCTAGCCAAAAACATTCAGTACTTC.

The rearrangement uses TRBV11-2 and TRBJ2-1; 9 bases agree with TRBD2. Germline-derived CDR1 and CDR2 are SGHAT and FQNNGV. This CDR3 region has 18 residues. The trim removed 1 base at V and 5 bases at J, leaving 12 bases unmatched. The CDR3 region is CASSLVVSGGEINNEQFF. The CDR3 DNA reads as TGTGCCAGCAGCTTAGTGGTTAGCGGGGGAGAAATAAACAATGAGCAGTTCTTC.

The rearrangement links TRBV20-1 to TRBJ2-5, with TRBD2 matching over 16 bases. With 5 bases clipped from V and 6 bases from J, the junction kept 6 bases outside the gene matches. The CDR3 loop spans 15 amino acids. From germline, CDR1 is DFQATT and CDR2 SNEGSKA (reference sequence). CDR3 in DNA: TGCAGTGCTCATCCGGGACTAGCGGGAGGGCAGACCCAGTACTTC. Translated: CSAHPGLAGGQTQYF.

This clonotype was observed a handful of times. This chain connects TRBV20-1 to TRBJ2-3; 12 bases agree with TRBD2. CDR3 length: 17 residues. CDR1 is DFQATT, CDR2 SNEGSKA, per germline (reference sequence). The V gene end was trimmed by 5 bases and the J gene end by 8 bases; junction bases not matched to a gene: 17. The CDR3 DNA reads TGCAGTGCTTCTAGCGGGAGGGCCCCTCGGCGGAAGGGTACGCAGTATTTT. Translating gives CSASSGRAPRRKGTQYF.

This chain uses TRBV25-1 with TRBJ2-5, with 10 bases that match TRBD2. Germline CDR1 reads MGHDK; CDR2 reads SYGVNS. This CDR3 has 14 amino acids. J was trimmed by 5 bases and V by 4 bases; bases with no gene match: 4. The CDR3 region has the DNA TGTGCCAGCAGTGCTAGCGGGAGAAGCGAGACCCAGTACTTC. Translated: CASSASGRSETQYF.